This note documents a single TCR beta chain sequence. These data are taken from a study of control samples from healthy donors and cancer patients. CDR1 and CDR2 (germline): SGHRS, YFSETQ. The CDR3 covers 16 residues. With 2 bases removed from V and 0 bases from J, the gap between germline ends came to 12 bases. Sequenced by immunoSEQ multiplex PCR; TCRdb stores in-frame clones only, minus some. Among 150,000 to 200,000 clones, roughly 94% were seen once, and the ten largest hold 1.1% to 1.5%. Sequencing was performed on blood. The chain is built from TRBV5-1 and TRBJ2-1, with D possibly matching TRBD1 (6 bases). This TCR was sampled from a woman between 18 and 29 years old in good health. The CDR3 region is CASSLLQGGSYNEQFF. CDR3 bases: TGCGCCAGCAGCTTACTTCAAGGGGGCTCCTACAATGAGCAGTTCTTC.